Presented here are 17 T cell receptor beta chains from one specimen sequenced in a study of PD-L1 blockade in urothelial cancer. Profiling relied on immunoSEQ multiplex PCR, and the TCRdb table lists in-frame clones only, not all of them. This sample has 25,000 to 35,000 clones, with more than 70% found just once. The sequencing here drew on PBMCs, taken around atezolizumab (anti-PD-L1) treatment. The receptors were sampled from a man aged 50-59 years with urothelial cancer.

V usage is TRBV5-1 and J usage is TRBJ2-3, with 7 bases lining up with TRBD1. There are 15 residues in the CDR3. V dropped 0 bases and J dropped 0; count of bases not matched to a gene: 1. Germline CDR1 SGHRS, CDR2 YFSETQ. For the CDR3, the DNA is TGCGCCAGCAGCTTGGCGGGACAGAGCACAGATACGCAGTATTTT. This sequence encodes CASSLAGQSTDTQYF.

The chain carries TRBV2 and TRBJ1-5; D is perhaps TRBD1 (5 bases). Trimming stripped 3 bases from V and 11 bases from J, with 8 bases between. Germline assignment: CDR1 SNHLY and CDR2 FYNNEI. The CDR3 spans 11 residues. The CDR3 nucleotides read TGTGCCAGCAGTGACAGGGCTACCCAGCATTTT. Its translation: CASSDRATQHF.

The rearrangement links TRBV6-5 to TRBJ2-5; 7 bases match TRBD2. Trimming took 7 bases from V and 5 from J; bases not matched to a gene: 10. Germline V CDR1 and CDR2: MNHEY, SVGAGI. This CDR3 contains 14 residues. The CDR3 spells CASTPWGGRETQYF. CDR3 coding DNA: TGTGCCAGCACCCCCTGGGGGGGGAGGGAGACCCAGTACTTC.

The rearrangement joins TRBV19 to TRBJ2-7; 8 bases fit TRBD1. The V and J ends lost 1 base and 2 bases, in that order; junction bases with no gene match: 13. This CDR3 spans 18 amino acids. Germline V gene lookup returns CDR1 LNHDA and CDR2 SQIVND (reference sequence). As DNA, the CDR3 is TGTGCCAGTAGTATAGGGGGGACAGGTCTTCAATTCCCCTACGAGCAGTACTTC. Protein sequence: CASSIGGTGLQFPYEQYF.

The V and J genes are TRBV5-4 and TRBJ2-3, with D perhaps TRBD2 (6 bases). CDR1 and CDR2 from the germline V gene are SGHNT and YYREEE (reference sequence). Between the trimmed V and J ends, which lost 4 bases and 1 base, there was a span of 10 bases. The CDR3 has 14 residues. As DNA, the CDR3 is TGTGCCAGCAGCCCGGGACTCCGCACAGATACGCAGTATTTT. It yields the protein CASSPGLRTDTQYF.

The CDR3 reads CASSLSPGGLAYGKDEQYF. DNA of the CDR3: TGTGCCAGCAGTTTAAGTCCCGGGGGGTTAGCGTATGGCAAGGACGAGCAGTACTTC. This sequence joins TRBV27 and TRBJ2-7, with 7 bases that match TRBD2. Unmatched junction bases numbered 21, after V lost 2 bases and J lost 5 bases. This CDR3 contains 19 residues. CDR1 is MNHEY and CDR2 is SMNVEV in the germline V gene (reference sequence).

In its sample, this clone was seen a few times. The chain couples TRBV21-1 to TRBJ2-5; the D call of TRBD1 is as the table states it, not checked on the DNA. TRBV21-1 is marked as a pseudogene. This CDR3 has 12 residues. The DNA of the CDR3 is TGTGCCAGCATACATTCCCATGAGACCCAGTACTTC. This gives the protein CASIHSHETQYF.

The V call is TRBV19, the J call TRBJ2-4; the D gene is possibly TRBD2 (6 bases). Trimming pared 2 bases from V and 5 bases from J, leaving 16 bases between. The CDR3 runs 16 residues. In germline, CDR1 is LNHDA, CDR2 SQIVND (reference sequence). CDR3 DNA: TGTGCCAGTAGTATACTAGGGCGGGGCCGCCAAAACATTCAGTACTTC. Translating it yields CASSILGRGRQNIQYF.

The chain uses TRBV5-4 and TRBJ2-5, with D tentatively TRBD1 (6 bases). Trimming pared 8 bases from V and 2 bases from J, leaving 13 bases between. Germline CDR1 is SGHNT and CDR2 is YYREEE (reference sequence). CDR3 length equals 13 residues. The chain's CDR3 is CASRGGLQETQYF. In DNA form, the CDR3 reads TGTGCCAGTAGAGGGGGTCTACAAGAGACCCAGTACTTC. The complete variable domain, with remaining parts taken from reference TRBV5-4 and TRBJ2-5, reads ETGVTQSPTHLIKTRGQQVTLRCSSQSGHNTVSWYQQALGQGPQFIFQYYREEENGRGNFPPRFSGLQFPNYSSELNVNALELDDSALYLCASRGGLQETQYFGPGTRLLVL.

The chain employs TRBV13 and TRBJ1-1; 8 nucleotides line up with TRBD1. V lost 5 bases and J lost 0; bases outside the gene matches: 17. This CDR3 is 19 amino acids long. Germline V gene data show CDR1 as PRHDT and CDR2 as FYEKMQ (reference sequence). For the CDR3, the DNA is TGTGCCAGCAGCCCCCCCAAAGGTCAGACAGGGGCCTTGAACACTGAAGCTTTCTTT. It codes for CASSPPKGQTGALNTEAFF.

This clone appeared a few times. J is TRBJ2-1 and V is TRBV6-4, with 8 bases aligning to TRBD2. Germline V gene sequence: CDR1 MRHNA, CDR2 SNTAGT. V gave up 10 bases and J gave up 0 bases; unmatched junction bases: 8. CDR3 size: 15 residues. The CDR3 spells CATSSSGHSYNEQFF. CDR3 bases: TGTGCCACCTCCTCTAGCGGGCACTCCTACAATGAGCAGTTCTTC.

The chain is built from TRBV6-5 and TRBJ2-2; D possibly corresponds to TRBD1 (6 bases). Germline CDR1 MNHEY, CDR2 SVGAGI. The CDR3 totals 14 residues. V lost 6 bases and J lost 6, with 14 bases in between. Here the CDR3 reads CASRQGWVSGELFF. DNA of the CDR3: TGTGCCAGCAGACAGGGTTGGGTGTCCGGGGAGCTGTTTTTT.

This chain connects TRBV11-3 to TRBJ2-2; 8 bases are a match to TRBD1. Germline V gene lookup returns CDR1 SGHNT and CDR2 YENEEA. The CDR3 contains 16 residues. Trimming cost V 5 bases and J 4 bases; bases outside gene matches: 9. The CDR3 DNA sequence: TGTGCCAGCAGCATATACGACAGGGGCCGCACCGGGGAGCTGTTTTTT. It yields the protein CASSIYDRGRTGELFF.

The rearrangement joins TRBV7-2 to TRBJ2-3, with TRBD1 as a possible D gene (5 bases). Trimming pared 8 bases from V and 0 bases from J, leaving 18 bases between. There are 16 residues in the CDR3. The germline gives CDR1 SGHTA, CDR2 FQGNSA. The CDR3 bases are TGTGCCAGCGGCCAAAATGGGGCGAGGAGCACAGATACGCAGTATTTT. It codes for CASGQNGARSTDTQYF.

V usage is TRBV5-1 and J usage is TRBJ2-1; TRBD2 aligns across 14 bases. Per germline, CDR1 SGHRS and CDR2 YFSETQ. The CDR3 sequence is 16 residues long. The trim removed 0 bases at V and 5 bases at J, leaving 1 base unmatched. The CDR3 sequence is CASSLGGLAGDNEQFF. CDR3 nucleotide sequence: TGCGCCAGCAGCTTGGGGGGACTAGCGGGGGACAATGAGCAGTTCTTC.

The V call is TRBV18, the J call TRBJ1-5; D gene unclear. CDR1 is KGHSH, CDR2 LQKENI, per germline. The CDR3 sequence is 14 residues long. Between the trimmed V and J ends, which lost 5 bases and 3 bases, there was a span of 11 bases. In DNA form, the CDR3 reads TGTGCCAGCTCAACAGACCAATCCAATCAGCCCCAGCATTTT. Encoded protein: CASSTDQSNQPQHF.

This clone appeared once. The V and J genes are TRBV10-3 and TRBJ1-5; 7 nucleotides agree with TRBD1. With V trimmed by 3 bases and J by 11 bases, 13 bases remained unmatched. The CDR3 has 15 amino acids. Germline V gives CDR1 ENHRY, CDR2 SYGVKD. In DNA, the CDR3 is TGTGCCATCAGTGAATCCGGGGGTACAGGGGAGGCCCAGCATTTT. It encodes CAISESGGTGEAQHF.